One and the same sample provided the 21 T cell receptor beta chains below, sequenced in a study of blood T cell repertoires in COVID-19. Only in-frame clones appear in the TCRdb table, and some are missing; sequencing was by immunoSEQ multiplex PCR. The top ten hold roughly 6% of the sample, which has roughly 59,000 clones, around 83% seen once. The sequencing input was peripheral blood. The receptors derive from a human donor in a cohort sampled during active COVID-19.

The chain joins TRBV5-1 to TRBJ1-2, with D hard to call. The CDR3 runs 15 residues. Germline CDR1 and CDR2: SGHRS and YFSETQ. The germline V and J ends were trimmed by 4 bases and 4 bases, with 17 bases remaining between them. CDR3 in amino acids: CASSREASRAYGYTF. The CDR3 region has the DNA TGCGCCAGCAGCCGGGAGGCCTCTAGGGCCTATGGCTACACCTTC.

The CDR3 DNA reads TGTGCCAGCAGTTTAATGGGGGCAAAGACCCAGTACTTC. Translated, it gives CASSLMGAKTQYF. The chain joins TRBV12-3 or TRBV12-4 to TRBJ2-5; weak D call: TRBD1 (6 bases). Between the trimmed V and J ends, which lost 2 bases and 6 bases, there was a span of 10 bases. This CDR3 region has 13 residues.

The V gene is TRBV5-1, the J gene TRBJ2-4; D is possibly TRBD1 (6 bases). This CDR3 contains 16 residues. The V and J ends lost 0 bases and 0 bases respectively, with 10 bases between them. The V gene's germline CDR1 is SGHRS and CDR2 YFSETQ. CDR3 in DNA: TGCGCCAGCAGCTTGGATCCAGGGGTAGCCAAAAACATTCAGTACTTC. Protein: CASSLDPGVAKNIQYF.

The rearrangement uses TRBV5-4 and TRBJ2-3; 10 bases fit TRBD2. The CDR3 is 15 residues long. The J segment lost 2 bases and the V segment lost 5 bases, leaving 5 bases of the junction unmatched. CDR1 SGHNT and CDR2 YYREEE come from the germline V gene (reference sequence). This CDR3 is CASSRGLANTDTQYF. CDR3 coding DNA: TGTGCCAGCAGTCGGGGACTAGCGAACACAGATACGCAGTATTTT. The whole variable domain, remainder taken from reference TRBV5-4 and TRBJ2-3, is ETGVTQSPTHLIKTRGQQVTLRCSSQSGHNTVSWYQQALGQGPQFIFQYYREEENGRGNFPPRFSGLQFPNYSSELNVNALELDDSALYLCASSRGLANTDTQYFGPGTRLTVL.

The chain employs TRBV9 and TRBJ2-3; D unclear. Per the germline V gene, CDR1 is SGDLS and CDR2 is YYNGEE. V was clipped by 3 bases and J by 5 bases, with 4 bases between them. The CDR3 is 11 amino acids. CDR3 coding DNA: TGTGCCAGCAGCGCTTTAGATACGCAGTATTTT. Amino acids: CASSALDTQYF.

The chain recombines TRBV2 with TRBJ1-5, with D uncertain. CDR3 length equals 14 residues. CDR1 and CDR2 (germline): SNHLY, FYNNEI. Trimming stripped 9 bases from V and 2 bases from J, with 14 bases between. The DNA of the CDR3 is TGTGCCAGTTCCGGGGAAAAGGGCAATCAGCCCCAGCATTTT. Amino acid sequence: CASSGEKGNQPQHF.

The rearrangement uses TRBV5-6 and TRBJ1-6, with a possible D match to TRBD1 (5 bases). V was clipped by 0 bases and J by 10 bases, with 11 bases between them. The CDR3 spans 14 residues. The germline V gene encodes CDR1 SGHDT and CDR2 YYEEEE. CDR3 amino acids: CASSLEGVASPLHF. In nucleotides, the CDR3 is TGTGCCAGCAGCTTGGAAGGGGTTGCCTCACCCCTCCACTTT.

The sample holds one count of this clone. The chain links TRBV18 to TRBJ1-2, with 9 bases aligning to TRBD1. This CDR3 comprises 15 residues. V gave up 6 bases and J gave up 8 bases; unmatched junction bases: 13. Germline CDR1 KGHSH, CDR2 LQKENI. DNA for the CDR3: TGTGCCAGCTCCGAATTGACACAGGGGGCCAAAGGCTACACCTTC. This translates into CASSELTQGAKGYTF.

J is TRBJ2-7 and V is TRBV5-4, with TRBD1 identical over 7 bases. This CDR3 is built from 14 residues. The V and J ends lost 4 bases and 5 bases, in that order; junction bases with no gene match: 9. Germline V lookup: CDR1 SGHNT, CDR2 YYREEE (reference sequence). Written as DNA, the CDR3 is TGTGCCAGCAGCGAGGGACAGAGAGTCCACGAGCAGTACTTC. As protein: CASSEGQRVHEQYF.

The chain joins TRBV21-1 to TRBJ2-7; the D call in the table, TRBD1, was not verified against the DNA. TRBV21-1 represents a pseudogene. The CDR3 runs 12 residues. CDR3 sequence (DNA): TGTGCCAGCGGGCCCTGTACCTACGAGCAGTACTTC. This gives the protein CASGPCTYEQYF.

This chain joins TRBV5-1 and TRBJ2-5; 7 bases fit TRBD1. There are 18 residues in the CDR3. CDR1 is SGHRS, CDR2 YFSETQ, per germline. The ends lost 0 bases at V and 5 bases at J; junction bases unmatched: 16. The CDR3 loop reads CASSLGVEGADTGETQYF. The CDR3 DNA is TGCGCCAGCAGCTTGGGTGTTGAGGGGGCGGACACTGGGGAGACCCAGTACTTC.

The chain uses TRBV4-1 and TRBJ1-2; a possible D gene is TRBD1 (6 bases). Trimming stripped 1 base from V and 4 bases from J, with 13 bases between. There are 15 residues in the CDR3. The germline CDR1 and CDR2 sequences are MGHRA and YSYEKL. The CDR3 is CASSQVSGQSYGYTF. CDR3 nucleotides: TGCGCCAGCAGCCAAGTTTCCGGACAGAGCTATGGCTACACCTTC.

This rearrangement joins TRBV2 to TRBJ1-4, with unresolved D. The germline V and J ends were trimmed by 6 bases and 8 bases, with 13 bases remaining between them. Germline V gives CDR1 SNHLY, CDR2 FYNNEI. CDR3 length: 13 amino acids. The CDR3 DNA sequence: TGTGCCAGCAGAGACTCCGGAATCGAAAAACTGTTTTTT. It yields the protein CASRDSGIEKLFF. The entire variable domain, with the rest obtained from reference TRBV2 and TRBJ1-4, is as follows: EPEVTQTPSHQVTQMGQEVILRCVPISNHLYFYWYRQILGQKVEFLVSFYNNEISEKSEIFDDQFSVERPDGSNFTLKIRSTKLEDSAMYFCASRDSGIEKLFFGSGTQLSVL.

This chain's CDR3 is CASSLAGNPMNTEAFF. CDR3 nucleotides: TGCGCCAGCAGCTTGGCAGGGAACCCCATGAACACTGAAGCTTTCTTT. The chain joins TRBV5-1 to TRBJ1-1; D perhaps matches TRBD1 (5 bases). This CDR3 is built from 16 residues. Trimming cost V 0 bases and J 0 bases, with 12 bases left between them. Per germline, CDR1 SGHRS and CDR2 YFSETQ.

V and J are TRBV12-5 and TRBJ2-2, with no clear D. V shed 0 bases and J shed 6 bases, with 17 bases lying between them. The CDR3 contains 17 residues. Germline V gene sequence: CDR1 LGHNT, CDR2 FRNRAP. For the CDR3, the DNA is TGTGCTAGTGGTTTGGTACAAGGCAGCGCTATCCCCGGGGAGCTGTTTTTT. This encodes CASGLVQGSAIPGELFF.

This chain links TRBV30 with TRBJ2-4, with TRBD1 identical over 8 bases. The CDR3 runs 13 residues. The V and J ends lost 5 bases and 0 bases, in that order; junction bases with no gene match: 0. Germline V gene data show CDR1 as GTSNPN and CDR2 as SVGIG (reference sequence). The CDR3 DNA follows: TGTGCCTGGGGGACAGGAGCCAAAAACATTCAGTACTTC. Protein sequence: CAWGTGAKNIQYF. The full variable domain, rest sourced from reference TRBV30 and TRBJ2-4, is SQTIHQWPATLVQPVGSPLSLECTVEGTSNPNLYWYRQAAGRGLQLLFYSVGIGQISSEVPQNLSASRPQDRQFILSSKKLLLSDSGFYLCAWGTGAKNIQYFGAGTRLSVL.

The chain joins TRBV3-1 (or the pseudogene TRBV3-2) to TRBJ1-1; 7 nucleotides line up with TRBD1. The CDR3 is 17 residues long. V was pared by 0 bases and J by 0 bases, with 7 bases of the junction left unmatched. CDR1 and CDR2 (germline): LGHDT, YNNKEL (reference sequence). The CDR3 reads CASSQDRTGELNTEAFF. The CDR3 coding sequence is TGTGCCAGCAGCCAAGATAGGACAGGAGAGCTGAACACTGAAGCTTTCTTT.

J is TRBJ1-2 and V is TRBV4-1, with 8 positions matching TRBD1. J lost 8 bases, V lost 2 bases, and 7 bases had no gene match. The germline CDR1 and CDR2 sequences are MGHRA and YSYEKL. This CDR3 contains 14 residues. CDR3: CASSQRTGSIGYTF. CDR3 coding DNA: TGCGCCAGCAGCCAACGGACAGGGTCTATAGGCTACACCTTC.

The V and J genes are TRBV4-2 and TRBJ2-1; 8 nucleotides align to TRBD1. Germline lookup yields CDR1 LGHNA and CDR2 YNFKEQ. Trimming removed 1 base from V and 3 bases from J; junction bases left unmatched: 5. This CDR3 is 16 amino acids long. CDR3 residues: CASSQALTGDYNEQFF. The CDR3 DNA sequence: TGTGCCAGCAGCCAAGCTTTGACAGGGGACTACAATGAGCAGTTCTTC.

The CDR3, as DNA: TGTGCCAGTATGCGGAGACAGGGTACGGAGCAGTACTTC. It codes for CASMRRQGTEQYF. The rearrangement joins TRBV19 to TRBJ2-7; 7 nucleotides match TRBD1. CDR3 length equals 13 residues. Losses at the gene ends were 7 bases for V and 7 bases for J; bases not matched to a gene: 10. CDR1 is LNHDA and CDR2 is SQIVND in the germline V gene (reference sequence).

This chain links TRBV7-9 with TRBJ1-5, with a weak D call TRBD1 (5 bases). V dropped 6 bases and J dropped 0 bases, with 9 bases sitting between them. Germline V gene lookup returns CDR1 SEHNR and CDR2 FQNEAQ (reference sequence). The length of the CDR3 is 14 residues. The CDR3 DNA follows: TGTGCCAGCAGTACAGGAGATAGCAATCAGCCCCAGCATTTT. Amino acid sequence: CASSTGDSNQPQHF.